What follows are 25 T cell receptor beta chains derived from one specimen sequenced in a study of tumor-infiltrating lymphocytes in primary liver carcinoma. Co-extraction of RNA and DNA was performed on about 18-30 mg of unsorted bulk tissue. Researchers generated TCR beta cDNA from 500 ng of total RNA, relying on a constant-region primer. Libraries covering TCR beta were generated through three nested multiplex PCR rounds (using a slightly modified ARM-PCR). Both of the initial two PCR rounds ran for nine to ten cycles and employed TRBV1-TRBV30 forward primers alongside a C-beta reverse primer. TCRdb passed the multiplex PCR reads through MiXCR, listing each CDR3 protein once. The table records roughly 91,000 distinct CDR3 sequences, almost 70% of them present only once. Sequencing was carried out using liver tumor tissue from sampling region 5. Subset defined: tumor region T5, tumor centre. The source of these receptors is an older woman with primary liver carcinoma and hepatitis B virus infection.

About this clonotype: This may be a read error: a much more frequent sequence differs by one nucleotide. The chain couples TRBV30 to TRBJ1-2; D ambiguous. Germline-derived CDR1 and CDR2 are GTSNPN and SVGIG (reference sequence). CDR3 length: 14 residues. The CDR3 sequence is CACYWSRVGYGHTF. The CDR3, as DNA: TGTGCCTGTTATTGGAGTCGGGTCGGCTATGGCCACACCTTC. The whole variable domain, filled in from reference TRBV30 and TRBJ1-2, reads SQTIHQWPATLVQPVGSPLSLECTVEGTSNPNLYWYRQAAGRGLQLLFYSVGIGQISSEVPQNLSASRPQDRQFILSSKKLLLSDSGFYLCACYWSRVGYGHTFGSGTRLTVV.

There are a few counts of this clonotype. One base away lies a much larger clone, so this may be a sequencing read error. V gene TRBV29-1 combines with J gene TRBJ1-1, with D possibly being TRBD1 (5 bases). The CDR3 loop spans 13 amino acids. CDR1 and CDR2 (germline): SQVTM, ANQGSEA. Trimming shortened V by 5 bases and J by 0 bases, and 10 bases separated the two germline ends. The DNA for the CDR3 is TGCAGCGTTCGAGGGGACCTGAACACTGAAGCTTTCTTT. Translation: CSVRGDLNTEAFF.

Concerning this clonotype: At one of its ends the junction is not consistent with the germline gene, which may arise from a read error. This chain uses TRBV6-1 with TRBJ2-7, with D possibly TRBD1 on 6 matching bases. This CDR3 contains 15 residues. Per the germline V gene, CDR1 is MNHNS and CDR2 is SASEGT. The CDR3 DNA is TGTGCTAGCAGTGCTCCGGACAGATCCTCCTACGAGCAGTACTTC. The encoded protein is CASSAPDRSSYEQYF.

The chain links TRBV4-1 to TRBJ2-7, with 7 positions matching TRBD1. J was trimmed by 1 base and V by 4 bases; bases with no gene match: 10. CDR1 and CDR2 (germline): MGHRA, YSYEKL. The CDR3 length is 16 residues. CDR3 sequence: CASSPNRGPESYEQYF. The CDR3 DNA reads TGCGCCAGCAGCCCGAACAGGGGCCCGGAATCCTACGAGCAGTACTTC.

Details on this clonotype: The junction differs from germline at one of its ends, possibly a read error. This chain connects TRBV12-3 or TRBV12-4 to TRBJ2-5; 8 nucleotides line up with TRBD1. There are 16 residues in the CDR3. The CDR3 here is CVSSSLPGQEQETQYF. The CDR3 DNA reads TGTGTCAGCAGTTCTCTACCGGGACAGGAGCAAGAGACCCAGTACTTC.

Note on this clonotype: The junction shows a germline mismatch at one end, possibly a read error. V and J are TRBV6-1 and TRBJ2-7; TRBD2 aligns across 7 bases. The CDR3 extends over 15 amino acids. Per the germline V gene, CDR1 is MNHNS and CDR2 is SASEGT. Here the CDR3 reads CVSSGRAGVAYEQYF. The CDR3, as DNA: TGTGTCAGCAGTGGGCGGGCGGGGGTGGCCTACGAGCAGTACTTC.

Turning to this clonotype: An end of the junction does not agree with germline; a read error may underlie this. The chain joins TRBV11-2 to TRBJ2-3; D is unclear. Germline lookup yields CDR1 SGHAT and CDR2 FQNNGV. The CDR3 is 15 residues long. The CDR3 DNA sequence: TGTGCCAGCAGGCCGATAGGATCGTCAACAGATACACAGTATTTT. Its protein product is CASRPIGSSTDTQYF.

A remark on this clonotype: Since the CDR3 does not end with the conserved phenylalanine or tryptophan, this likely comes from a read error. The chain couples TRBV11-3 to TRBJ2-1; 9 nucleotides match TRBD2. Germline values: CDR1 SGHNT, CDR2 YENEEA. Losses at the gene ends were 4 bases for V and 3 bases for J; bases not matched to a gene: 13. This CDR3 is built from 18 residues. Here the CDR3 reads CASSSGQGGRAGYNEQFL. DNA for the CDR3: TGTGCCAGCAGCTCGGGTCAAGGCGGGAGGGCCGGCTACAATGAGCAGTTCTTA.

CDR3 loop: CFSLQREGDTQYF. Here the CDR3 DNA reads TGTTTCAGTCTCCAGCGGGAGGGGGATACGCAGTATTTT. The chain joins TRBV12-3 or TRBV12-4 to TRBJ2-3; 10 positions agree with TRBD2. The CDR3 consists of 13 residues.

The sample holds many counts of this clonotype. The junction and the germline gene differ at one end; a read error may be behind it. This rearrangement joins TRBV5-1 to TRBJ2-7; D possibly corresponds to TRBD2 (5 bases). CDR1 is SGHRS and CDR2 is YFSETQ in the germline V gene. The CDR3 is 14 residues long. The CDR3 region has the DNA TGTGCCAGCAGTTTGTATGGGAGCTCCTACGAGCAGTACTTC. Amino acids: CASSLYGSSYEQYF.

Of note for this clonotype: The germline gene is not matched at one end of the junction; a read error may be the cause. The rearrangement links TRBV30 to TRBJ2-3; perhaps TRBD2 as D (6 bases). This CDR3 contains 15 residues. CDR1 is GTSNPN and CDR2 is SVGIG in the germline V gene (reference sequence). The CDR3 DNA is TGTGCCTGTTCCACTAGCAGGAGTGGCACAGATACACAGTATTTT. Amino acids: CACSTSRSGTDTQYF. Full variable domain (outside the CDR3, taken from reference TRBV30 and TRBJ2-3): SQTIHQWPATLVQPVGSPLSLECTVEGTSNPNLYWYRQAAGRGLQLLFYSVGIGQISSEVPQNLSASRPQDRQFILSSKKLLLSDSGFYLCACSTSRSGTDTQYFGPGTRLTVL.

A remark on this clonotype: The germline gene is not matched at one end of the junction; a read error may be the cause. V is TRBV11-3 and J is TRBJ2-5, with no clear D. CDR3 length: 16 residues. Germline V lookup: CDR1 SGHNT, CDR2 YENEEA. The CDR3 bases are TGTGCCAGCAGCCCCGGACCAGGCCCTTCTGGAGAGACCCTGTACTTC. Its protein product is CASSPGPGPSGETLYF.

Of note for this clonotype: Compared with germline, one end of the junction differs, possibly owing to a read error. The V and J genes are TRBV11-2 and TRBJ2-7, with no clear D. Germline CDR1 and CDR2: SGHAT and FQNNGV. The CDR3 runs 11 residues. The CDR3 sequence: CASCLQYEPYF. The CDR3 nucleotides read TGTGCCAGCTGTCTCCAATACGAGCCGTACTTC. The variable domain in full, with the rest retrieved from reference TRBV11-2 and TRBJ2-7, is EAGVAQSPRYKIIEKRQSVAFWCNPISGHATLYWYQQILGQGPKLLIQFQNNGVVDDSQLPKDRFSAERLKGVDSTLKIQPAKLEDSAVYLCASCLQYEPYFGPGTRLTVT.

The CDR3 region is CVAKAGPTDTQYF. The CDR3 bases are TGTGTCGCTAAAGCGGGGCCCACAGATACGCAGTATTTT. This sequence joins TRBV6-1 and TRBJ2-3; 7 nucleotides align to TRBD2. The CDR3 loop spans 13 amino acids. Germline CDR1 reads MNHNS; CDR2 reads SASEGT.

This clonotype was counted a single time. At one boundary the junction diverges from the germline segment, which might be a read error. V and J are TRBV14 and TRBJ1-6; D gene ambiguous. This CDR3 is built from 19 residues. CDR1 and CDR2 (germline): SGHDN, FVKESK. The CDR3 DNA reads as TGTGCCAACAGCCAAGATTTGTACGCGGTGGTCTCCTATAATTCACCCCTCCACTTT. Its protein is CANSQDLYAVVSYNSPLHF.

Comments on this clonotype: The junction shows a germline mismatch at one end, possibly a read error. V is TRBV29-1 and J is TRBJ2-3; no clear D gene. Germline V lookup: CDR1 SQVTM, CDR2 ANQGSEA. The CDR3 totals 12 residues. The CDR3 loop is CSVDSEADTQYF. DNA of the CDR3: TGCAGCGTTGACAGTGAAGCAGATACACAGTATTTT.

To note about this clonotype: One end of the junction fails to match germline, which may point to a read error. V is TRBV6-5 and J is TRBJ2-2, with no clear D. Germline CDR1 reads MNHEY; CDR2 reads SVGAGI. The CDR3 covers 14 residues. Written as DNA, the CDR3 is TGTACCAGCAGATACGTCGCGCACACCGGGGAGCTGTTTTTT. Translated: CTSRYVAHTGELFF.

For this clonotype: Germline is not matched at one junction end, which may reflect a read error. This chain joins TRBV29-1 and TRBJ2-6; D is uncertain. Germline lookup yields CDR1 SQVTM and CDR2 ANQGSEA. This CDR3 is built from 14 residues. The CDR3 sequence: CGVEGIPGANVLTF. CDR3 DNA sequence: TGCGGCGTTGAAGGTATCCCTGGGGCCAACGTCCTGACTTTC.

As regards this clonotype: A much larger clone differs by one base, so this may be a read error. This CDR3 is CASSLGAGKQYF. The CDR3 nucleotides are TGCGCCAGCAGCTTGGGGGCAGGGAAACAGTACTTC. V and J are TRBV5-1 and TRBJ2-7; a possible D gene is TRBD1 (5 bases). This CDR3 has 12 residues. Trimming stripped 0 bases from V and 10 bases from J, with 11 bases between. Germline CDR1 SGHRS, CDR2 YFSETQ.

Comments on this clonotype: At one end the junction does not follow the germline gene, possibly because of a read error. The rearrangement uses TRBV11-2 and TRBJ2-2; perhaps TRBD1 as D (6 bases). The V gene's germline CDR1 is SGHAT and CDR2 FQNNGV. The CDR3 consists of 13 residues. The CDR3 region has the DNA TGTGCCAGCGGCTTAAGGGGGATCGGGGAGCTGTTATTT. It translates to CASGLRGIGELLF. Full variable domain (rest looked up from reference TRBV11-2 and TRBJ2-2): EAGVAQSPRYKIIEKRQSVAFWCNPISGHATLYWYQQILGQGPKLLIQFQNNGVVDDSQLPKDRFSAERLKGVDSTLKIQPAKLEDSAVYLCASGLRGIGELLFGEGSRLTVL.

By frequency in the sample, this clonotype is medium-sized. The V gene is TRBV29-1, the J gene TRBJ1-2, with 9 bases aligning to TRBD1. Per the germline V gene, CDR1 is SQVTM and CDR2 is ANQGSEA. The CDR3 runs to 14 residues. V gave up 3 bases and J gave up 2 bases; unmatched junction bases: 4. The CDR3 is CSVEGQGQNYGYTF. As DNA, the CDR3 is TGCAGCGTTGAGGGACAGGGACAGAACTATGGCTACACCTTC.

As to this clonotype: One end of the junction varies from germline; a read error may be responsible. J is TRBJ1-2 and V is TRBV30; TRBD1 aligns across 7 bases. The CDR3 sequence is 15 residues long. The germline gives CDR1 GTSNPN, CDR2 SVGIG (reference sequence). CDR3 sequence (DNA): TGTGCCTGGAAGCCCGGACAGTACAGGGGCGATGGCCACACCTTC. Its translation is CAWKPGQYRGDGHTF.

About this clonotype itself: One end of the junction is discordant with germline, which a read error may explain. The chain has TRBV11-2 and TRBJ2-1; 8 bases map to TRBD1. Per the germline V gene, CDR1 is SGHAT and CDR2 is FQNNGV. This CDR3 comprises 16 residues. CDR3: CASSRGTGSSYYEQLF. The CDR3 DNA reads TGTGCCAGCAGCCGCGGGACAGGCAGCTCCTACTATGAGCAGCTCTTC. Complete variable domain (other parts from reference TRBV11-2 and TRBJ2-1): EAGVAQSPRYKIIEKRQSVAFWCNPISGHATLYWYQQILGQGPKLLIQFQNNGVVDDSQLPKDRFSAERLKGVDSTLKIQPAKLEDSAVYLCASSRGTGSSYYEQLFGPGTRLTVL.

Regarding this clonotype: Possible read error: a much larger clone is one base away. This chain joins TRBV10-3 and TRBJ2-7; 8 nucleotides agree with TRBD1. The DNA matches TRBJ2-1 better at its end, which makes the J call doubtful. This CDR3 is built from 15 residues. CDR1 is ENHRY, CDR2 SYGVKD, per germline. CDR3 protein: CAISGGQASGYEQFF. CDR3 bases: TGTGCCATCAGTGGGGGACAGGCGTCCGGTTACGAGCAGTTCTTC.

The rearrangement joins TRBV28 to TRBJ1-1; TRBD1 might be the D (5 bases). CDR3 length equals 15 residues. The ends were cut back, 2 bases at V and 4 bases at J, with 14 bases in the middle. CDR1 and CDR2 from the germline V gene are MDHEN and SYDVKM. This CDR3 is CASSLMVRVSTEAFF. The CDR3 DNA is TGTGCCAGCAGTTTAATGGTCAGGGTGAGCACTGAAGCTTTCTTT.